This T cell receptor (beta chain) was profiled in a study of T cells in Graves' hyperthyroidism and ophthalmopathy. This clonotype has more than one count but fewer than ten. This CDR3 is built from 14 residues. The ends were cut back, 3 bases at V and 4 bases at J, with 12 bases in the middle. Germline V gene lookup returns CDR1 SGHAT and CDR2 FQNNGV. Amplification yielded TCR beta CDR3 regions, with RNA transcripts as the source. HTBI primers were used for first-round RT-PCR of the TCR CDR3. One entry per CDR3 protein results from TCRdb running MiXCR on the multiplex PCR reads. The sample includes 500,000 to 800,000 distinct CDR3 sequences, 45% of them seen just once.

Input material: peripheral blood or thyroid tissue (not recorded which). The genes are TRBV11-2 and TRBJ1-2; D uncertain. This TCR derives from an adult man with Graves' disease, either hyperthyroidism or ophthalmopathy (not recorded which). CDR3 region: CASSFSGVAYGYTF. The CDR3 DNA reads TGTGCCAGCAGCTTTTCCGGGGTTGCCTATGGCTACACCTTC.